One and the same sample provided the 19 T cell receptor beta chains below, sequenced in a study of tissue T cells after allogeneic stem cell transplantation. This table comes from immunoSEQ multiplex PCR, and its TCRdb copy is limited to in-frame clones, with some not included. Altogether about 43,000 clones are present, approximately 92% being singletons, with the ten largest covering about 4%. The starting material was blood, obtained before transplantation. The source is a woman aged 35 to 70 who later had graft-versus-host disease after an allogeneic stem cell transplant.

The chain employs TRBV5-5 and TRBJ2-7; maybe TRBD2 (6 bases). Trimming removed 1 base at V and 5 bases at J, with 10 bases between. The length of the CDR3 is 13 residues. Germline CDR1 and CDR2: SGHKS and YYEKEE (reference sequence). CDR3 amino acids: CASSLREFHEQYF. CDR3 coding DNA: TGTGCCAGCAGCTTGCGGGAGTTCCACGAGCAGTACTTC.

This chain uses TRBV5-1 with TRBJ1-2; 8 nucleotides match TRBD1. V was clipped by 4 bases and J by 2 bases; unmatched bases: 10. Germline lookup yields CDR1 SGHRS and CDR2 YFSETQ. The CDR3 extends over 16 amino acids. Here the CDR3 reads CASSRTGTSENYGYTF. The CDR3 nucleotides are TGCGCCAGCAGCAGGACAGGGACCTCGGAAAACTATGGCTACACCTTC.

This clone was seen more than once but under ten times. The chain employs TRBV6-5 and TRBJ1-2; D call uncertain. Germline V lookup: CDR1 MNHEY, CDR2 SVGAGI. V lost 4 bases, J lost 4 bases, and 16 bases lay in between. The CDR3 covers 15 residues. CDR3 amino acids: CASSSTGRVGYGYTF. The CDR3, as DNA: TGTGCCAGCAGTTCGACCGGTCGGGTCGGCTATGGCTACACCTTC.

The chain carries TRBV5-1 and TRBJ2-1; 8 nucleotides line up with TRBD1. The CDR3 contains 14 residues. V gave up 0 bases and J gave up 8 bases; unmatched junction bases: 4. CDR1 is SGHRS and CDR2 is YFSETQ in the germline V gene. CDR3 sequence: CASSLGQGADEQFF. The CDR3 DNA follows: TGCGCCAGCAGCTTGGGGCAGGGGGCGGATGAGCAGTTCTTC. The whole variable domain, filled in from reference TRBV5-1 and TRBJ2-1, reads KAGVTQTPRYLIKTRGQQVTLSCSPISGHRSVSWYQQTPGQGLQFLFEYFSETQRNKGNFPGRFSGRQFSNSRSEMNVSTLELGDSALYLCASSLGQGADEQFFGPGTRLTVL.

The gene calls are TRBV4-3 and TRBJ2-1; 8 bases are shared with TRBD2. The CDR3 is 15 amino acids. V lost 2 bases to trimming and J lost 9 bases; unmatched junction nucleotides: 9. CDR1 is LGHNA and CDR2 is YSLEER in the germline V gene. The CDR3, as DNA: TGCGCCAGCAGCCAAACCGGGACTAGGGGTCTTGAGCAGTTCTTC. Translation: CASSQTGTRGLEQFF.

V is TRBV5-1 and J is TRBJ1-6, with 10 bases identical to TRBD1. Looked up from germline, CDR1 is SGHRS and CDR2 is YFSETQ. The CDR3 length is 16 residues. V gave up 4 bases and J gave up 10 bases; unmatched junction bases: 11. CDR3 in DNA: TGCGCCAGCAGCGGGGGTACGGGACAGGGGACGTCACCCCTCCACTTT. This encodes CASSGGTGQGTSPLHF.

This clone was counted a single time. The gene calls are TRBV3-1 (or the pseudogene TRBV3-2) and TRBJ1-2; 10 bases fit TRBD1. The CDR3 has 16 residues. Germline assignment: CDR1 LGHDT and CDR2 YNNKEL (reference sequence). V lost 1 base and J lost 0; bases outside the gene matches: 2. CDR3 in DNA: TGTGCCAGCAGCCAAGGGACAGGGGGAGCTAACTATGGCTACACCTTC. Encoded protein: CASSQGTGGANYGYTF.

This sequence joins TRBV5-6 and TRBJ2-3; TRBD2 aligns across 8 bases. Germline CDR1 SGHDT, CDR2 YYEEEE. V lost 3 bases and J lost 4; bases outside the gene matches: 7. CDR3 length: 15 residues. As DNA, the CDR3 is TGTGCCAGCAGCTACCAAGCGGGAGTAGCAGATACGCAGTATTTT. It is translated as CASSYQAGVADTQYF. Variable domain in full (rest from reference TRBV5-6 and TRBJ2-3): DAGVTQSPTHLIKTRGQQVTLRCSPKSGHDTVSWYQQALGQGPQFIFQYYEEEERQRGNFPDRFSGHQFPNYSSELNVNALLLGDSALYLCASSYQAGVADTQYFGPGTRLTVL.

The chain uses TRBV30 and TRBJ2-7, with D possibly matching TRBD1 (5 bases). The germline V and J ends were trimmed by 7 bases and 3 bases, with 19 bases remaining between them. The CDR3 sequence is 14 residues long. Germline assignment: CDR1 GTSNPN and CDR2 SVGIG (reference sequence). This CDR3 reads CAYSSEAGRYEQYF. CDR3 coding DNA: TGTGCCTACAGCTCAGAGGCAGGGCGCTACGAGCAGTACTTC. The full variable domain, with the rest looked up from reference TRBV30 and TRBJ2-7, is SQTIHQWPATLVQPVGSPLSLECTVEGTSNPNLYWYRQAAGRGLQLLFYSVGIGQISSEVPQNLSASRPQDRQFILSSKKLLLSDSGFYLCAYSSEAGRYEQYFGPGTRLTVT.

The chain is built from TRBV3-1 (or the pseudogene TRBV3-2) and TRBJ2-1, with D perhaps TRBD1 (5 bases). The CDR3 has 11 residues. Trimming removed 1 base from V and 10 bases from J, with 5 bases in between. CDR1 LGHDT and CDR2 YNNKEL come from the germline V gene (reference sequence). CDR3 amino acids: CASSQAGEQFF. The CDR3 DNA sequence: TGTGCCAGCAGCCAAGCAGGGGAGCAGTTCTTC.

CDR3 in amino acids: CASSLGGSNQPQHF. The CDR3 nucleotides read TGTGCCAGCAGTTTGGGGGGTAGCAATCAGCCCCAGCATTTT. This chain links TRBV27 with TRBJ1-5; a possible D gene is TRBD1 (5 bases). This CDR3 is built from 14 residues. The ends were cut back, 3 bases at V and 0 bases at J, with 6 bases in the middle. From germline, CDR1 is MNHEY and CDR2 SMNVEV (reference sequence).

The sample holds a few counts of this clone. The chain uses TRBV29-1 and TRBJ1-2, with TRBD1 matching over 8 bases. J lost 6 bases, V lost 6 bases, and 3 bases had no gene match. Looked up from germline, CDR1 is SQVTM and CDR2 is ANQGSEA. This CDR3 spans 11 amino acids. CDR3 sequence: CSVDRAHGYTF. CDR3 DNA sequence: TGCAGCGTGGACAGGGCCCATGGCTACACCTTC.

The gene calls are TRBV2 and TRBJ2-3; TRBD2 agrees at 14 bases. The CDR3 totals 15 residues. The V gene end was trimmed by 6 bases and the J gene end by 4 bases; junction bases not matched to a gene: 3. Germline V CDR1 and CDR2: SNHLY, FYNNEI. CDR3 sequence reads: CASSLGLAGADTQYF. The CDR3 region has the DNA TGTGCCAGCAGCCTGGGACTAGCGGGAGCAGATACGCAGTATTTT.

V and J are TRBV28 and TRBJ2-1; no clear D gene. The CDR3 runs to 14 residues. Per germline, CDR1 MDHEN and CDR2 SYDVKM. V was clipped by 2 bases and J by 7 bases, with 12 bases between them. The CDR3 region is CASSLRARINEQFF. The CDR3 DNA reads as TGTGCCAGCAGTTTACGGGCTAGAATTAATGAGCAGTTCTTC.

The chain combines TRBV5-1 with TRBJ2-3; the D gene is possibly TRBD2 (7 bases). From germline, CDR1 is SGHRS and CDR2 YFSETQ. V lost 1 base, J lost 0 bases, and 18 bases lay in between. The CDR3 consists of 18 residues. The CDR3 DNA sequence: TGCGCCAGCAGCTTGCCATCGAGGGGGGGACCAAGCACAGATACGCAGTATTTT. It codes for CASSLPSRGGPSTDTQYF.

The CDR3 region has the DNA TGTGCCAGCAGCCACCGACTAGCGCCCTCCTACAATGAGCAGTTCTTC. It encodes CASSHRLAPSYNEQFF. V and J are TRBV6-2 or TRBV6-3 and TRBJ2-1; 8 bases fit TRBD2. V was clipped by 6 bases and J by 0 bases; unmatched bases: 7. CDR3 length equals 16 residues. Germline loops: CDR1 MNHEY, CDR2 SVGEGT.

This chain connects TRBV2 to TRBJ1-2; a possible D gene is TRBD1 (5 bases). The CDR3 has 14 residues. From germline, CDR1 is SNHLY and CDR2 FYNNEI. Between the trimmed V and J ends, which lost 5 bases and 8 bases, there was a span of 18 bases. This CDR3 is CASSPSGGTGGYTF. The CDR3 coding sequence is TGTGCCAGCAGTCCCTCCGGGGGGACGGGAGGCTACACCTTC.

The V call is TRBV5-6, the J call TRBJ2-5; 8 bases fit TRBD2. The germline V gene encodes CDR1 SGHDT and CDR2 YYEEEE. This CDR3 has 13 residues. V trimming: 5 bases; J trimming: 5 bases; junction bases outside the gene matches: 5. The CDR3 protein is CASRSGRGETQYF. The DNA of the CDR3 is TGTGCCAGCAGGAGCGGGAGAGGGGAGACCCAGTACTTC.

This clone came up a few times. J is TRBJ2-2 and V is TRBV5-4; D may match TRBD1 or TRBD2 (5 bases each). CDR1 and CDR2 from the germline V gene are SGHNT and YYREEE (reference sequence). The CDR3 extends over 15 amino acids. Trimming cost V 4 bases and J 0 bases, with 10 bases left between them. The CDR3 region is CASSPGRANTGELFF. The CDR3 DNA is TGTGCCAGCAGCCCAGGGCGGGCGAACACCGGGGAGCTGTTTTTT.